This TCR beta chain appears in the sequencing data of a study of blood T cell repertoires in COVID-19. Authors' methods: Reference gene primers were amplified, and this amplification served to estimate nucleated cell counts. TCRdb's copy holds only in-frame clones and misses some; the assay was immunoSEQ multiplex PCR. The DNA gave D and trimming, while V, J and clone size come from that table. In the table there are approximately 94,000 clones, approximately 80% of which are singletons. The source of this sequence is a man between 65 and 85 years old with active or convalescent COVID-19. The sample comprised peripheral blood.

CDR3 protein: CASSPQGAINNEQFF. In DNA, the CDR3 is TGTGCCAGCTCACCTCAGGGGGCGATCAACAATGAGCAGTTCTTC. The chain employs TRBV18 and TRBJ2-1; TRBD1 matches at 8 bases. CDR1 is KGHSH, CDR2 LQKENI, per germline. There are 15 residues in the CDR3. With V trimmed by 3 bases and J by 5 bases, 6 bases remained unmatched.